This TCR beta chain was documented in a study of T-cell reconstitution after alpha-beta-depleted transplantation in children. Study findings and constraints: There were reportedly several hundred expanded graft clones from which alpha-beta T cells came about two months after transplant. The study traced high day-60 TCRbeta diversity in some patients to surviving recipient T cells and thymic progenitors. By one year post-transplant, T-cell counts and diversity largely arose from T cells that were newly produced.

The CDR3 sequence is 14 residues long. Trimming removed 0 bases at V and 1 base at J, with 7 bases between. Per the germline V gene, CDR1 is SGHKS and CDR2 is YYEKEE (reference sequence). This clonotype was seen at least ten times. The antigen remains undetermined. As it was prepared, the TCRbeta library received unique molecular identifiers. Each CDR3 protein is one row after TCRdb ran MiXCR on the PCR reads. The table includes about 140,000 distinct CDR3 sequences, about 9% detected once. The chain carries TRBV5-5 and TRBJ1-1; no firm D call. The sequence derives from a female patient aged 2-15 years who had a stem cell transplant for congenital amegakaryocytic thrombocytopenia, so the T cells may come from the graft donor. The sample was PBMCs, mostly from graft donor cells, taken 180 days after TCRalphabeta/CD19-depleted stem cell transplant. The CDR3 DNA sequence: TGTGCCAGCAGCTTGGATTGGGCGAACACTGAAGCTTTCTTT. This gives the protein CASSLDWANTEAFF.